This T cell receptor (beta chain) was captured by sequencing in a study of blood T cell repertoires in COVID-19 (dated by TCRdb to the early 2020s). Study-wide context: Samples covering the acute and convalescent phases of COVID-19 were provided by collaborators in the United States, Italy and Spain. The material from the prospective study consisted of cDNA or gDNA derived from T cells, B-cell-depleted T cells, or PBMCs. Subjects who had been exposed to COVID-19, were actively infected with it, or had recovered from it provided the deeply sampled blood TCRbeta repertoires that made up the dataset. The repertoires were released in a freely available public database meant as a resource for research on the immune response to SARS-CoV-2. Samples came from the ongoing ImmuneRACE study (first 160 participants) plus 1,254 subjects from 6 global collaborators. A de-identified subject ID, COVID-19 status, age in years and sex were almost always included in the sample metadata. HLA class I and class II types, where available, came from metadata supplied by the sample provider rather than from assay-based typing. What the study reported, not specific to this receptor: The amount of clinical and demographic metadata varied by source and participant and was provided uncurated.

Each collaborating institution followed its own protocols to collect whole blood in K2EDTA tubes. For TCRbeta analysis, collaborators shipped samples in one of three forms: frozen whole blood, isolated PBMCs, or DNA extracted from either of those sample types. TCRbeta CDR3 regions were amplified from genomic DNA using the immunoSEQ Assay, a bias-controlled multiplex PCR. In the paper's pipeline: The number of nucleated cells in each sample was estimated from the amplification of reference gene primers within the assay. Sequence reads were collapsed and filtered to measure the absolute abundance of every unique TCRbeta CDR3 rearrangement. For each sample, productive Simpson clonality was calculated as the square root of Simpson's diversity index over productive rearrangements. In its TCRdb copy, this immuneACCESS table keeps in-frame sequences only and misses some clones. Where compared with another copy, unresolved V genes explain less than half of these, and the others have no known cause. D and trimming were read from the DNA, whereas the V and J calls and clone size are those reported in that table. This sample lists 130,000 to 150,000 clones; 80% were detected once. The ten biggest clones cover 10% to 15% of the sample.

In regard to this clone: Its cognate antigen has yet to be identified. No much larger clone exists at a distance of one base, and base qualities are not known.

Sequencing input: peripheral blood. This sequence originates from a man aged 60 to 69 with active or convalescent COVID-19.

Read as DNA, the sequence is TGTGCCAGCAGCCAGCGACAGGGGTCGAACACTGAAGCTTTCTTT. The resulting protein is CASSQRQGSNTEAFF. The chain uses TRBV7-9 and TRBJ1-1, with 8 junctional bases fitting TRBD1. CDR1 and CDR2, looked up from the germline V gene (reference sequence), are SEHNR and FQNEAQ. Including the terminal cysteine and phenylalanine, the CDR3 comprises 15 residues. CDR3 DNA is the only sequence kept; it has 45 bases, read in frame from the first base. Trimming accounts for 5 bases at V and 1 base at J, while the number of junction bases matched to no gene is 6.